These T cell receptor beta chains were read from a single sample in a study of follicular helper T cells after annual influenza vaccination. Sequencing used immunoSEQ multiplex PCR; TCRdb keeps in-frame clones, though not all of them. This table holds some 10,000 clones, 81% found once. The source material was CXCR5+ CD38- circulating T follicular helper cells from blood, sampled on the day of influenza vaccination. Receptors were obtained from an adult who received the influenza vaccine. Each CDR3 is given with its conserved first and last residue. D genes are given only for firm matches. Clone size appears in some rows only: once, few, many, or a class for an expanded clone.

v_gene	len	j_gene	abundance	d_gene	CDR3aa	CDR3nt
TRBV7-8	12	TRBJ2-5	NA	NA	CASSGNQETQYF	TGTGCCAGCTCAGGGAACCAAGAGACCCAGTACTTC
TRBV9	17	TRBJ2-1	NA	TRBD2	CASSPRPSGGARDEQFF	TGTGCCAGCAGCCCAAGGCCTAGCGGGGGGGCCAGAGATGAGCAGTTCTTC
TRBV6-5	16	TRBJ1-3	NA	NA	CASSYDRPSSGNTIYF	TGTGCCAGCAGTTATGACAGGCCCAGCTCTGGAAACACCATATATTTT
TRBV2	17	TRBJ2-5	few	NA	CASSDGSAGISGETQYF	TGTGCCAGCAGCGACGGGTCGGCTGGGATCTCGGGAGAGACCCAGTACTTC
TRBV19	14	TRBJ1-2	NA	NA	CASRASGAWDGYTF	TGTGCCAGTAGGGCCTCGGGGGCTTGGGATGGCTACACCTTC
TRBV19	14	TRBJ2-7	NA	NA	CASSKRRDSYEQYF	TGTGCCAGTAGTAAACGGCGGGACTCCTACGAGCAGTACTTC
TRBV9	23	TRBJ2-5	NA	TRBD1	CASSATKPPLPFTGTGRRETQYF	TGTGCCAGCAGCGCCACGAAGCCCCCTCTTCCCTTTACCGGGACAGGGAGGCGAGAGACCCAGTACTTC
TRBV5-1	13	TRBJ2-7	NA	NA	CASSPDGIWEQYF	TGCGCCAGCAGCCCTGACGGGATATGGGAGCAGTACTTC
TRBV27	15	TRBJ2-3	NA	TRBD2	CASKLGLAGSDTQYF	TGTGCCAGCAAATTAGGACTAGCGGGATCGGATACGCAGTATTTT
TRBV5-4	14	TRBJ1-4	NA	NA	CASSPGGSNEKLFF	TGTGCCAGCAGCCCGGGGGGTTCTAATGAAAAACTGTTTTTT
TRBV19	15	TRBJ1-3	NA	NA	CASRRDGSSGNTIYF	TGTGCCAGTAGGAGGGACGGCAGCTCTGGAAACACCATATATTTT
TRBV5-1	16	TRBJ2-3	once	TRBD2	CASSSGLAGVGDTQYF	TGCGCCAGCAGCTCGGGACTAGCGGGGGTGGGAGATACGCAGTATTTT
TRBV18	13	TRBJ2-3	once	TRBD1	CASSLQTGDTQYF	TGTGCCAGCTCACTACAGACAGGGGATACGCAGTATTTT
TRBV27	14	TRBJ2-7	NA	NA	CASSDYLGYYEQYF	TGTGCCAGCAGTGACTACCTGGGTTATTACGAGCAGTACTTC
TRBV18	16	TRBJ1-5	NA	NA	CASSPSGAGSNQPQHF	TGTGCCAGCTCACCGAGCGGGGCTGGGAGCAATCAGCCCCAGCATTTT
TRBV11-2	17	TRBJ2-1	NA	NA	CASSSSLGTTWPNEQFF	TGTGCCAGCAGCTCTTCCCTGGGGACAACCTGGCCCAATGAGCAGTTCTTC
TRBV27	14	TRBJ1-2	NA	TRBD1	CASSFRQGLGGYTF	TGTGCCAGCAGTTTCCGACAGGGCCTAGGTGGCTACACCTTC
TRBV27	14	TRBJ2-3	once	NA	CASSLAGSTDTQYF	TGTGCCAGCAGTTTAGCGGGAAGCACAGATACGCAGTATTTT
TRBV11-2	14	TRBJ1-1	NA	TRBD1	CASSFSSGGTEAFF	TGTGCCAGCAGCTTTTCCTCAGGGGGTACTGAAGCTTTCTTT
TRBV11-2	13	TRBJ1-2	few	NA	CASAPGSNYGYTF	TGTGCCAGTGCCCCGGGATCGAACTATGGCTACACCTTC
TRBV9	12	TRBJ2-1	NA	NA	CASSGSLNEQFF	TGTGCCAGCAGCGGTAGCCTCAATGAGCAGTTCTTC
TRBV30	15	TRBJ2-6	NA	NA	CAWSSRVVRANVLTF	TGTGCCTGGAGTTCCCGGGTGGTTAGGGCCAACGTCCTGACTTTC
TRBV18	15	TRBJ2-7	NA	NA	CASSPPDSAAYEQYF	TGTGCCAGCTCACCACCGGACAGTGCTGCCTACGAGCAGTACTTC
TRBV5-1	14	TRBJ2-2	NA	NA	CASSLVAFAGELFF	TGCGCCAGCAGCTTGGTTGCGTTCGCCGGGGAGCTGTTTTTT
TRBV6-5	14	TRBJ1-5	NA	TRBD1	CASRRTGENQPQHF	TGTGCCAGCAGAAGGACAGGGGAGAATCAGCCCCAGCATTTT
TRBV30	12	TRBJ2-1	NA	TRBD1	CAWSVQGYEQFF	TGTGCCTGGAGTGTACAGGGGTACGAGCAGTTCTTC
TRBV10-1	16	TRBJ2-3	once	NA	CASSDSAAAGPDTQYF	TGCGCCAGCAGCGACTCTGCGGCTGCGGGGCCAGATACGCAGTATTTT
TRBV19	13	TRBJ1-5	few	TRBD1	CASRTGTGQPQHF	TGTGCCAGCAGGACAGGGACTGGCCAGCCCCAGCATTTT
TRBV7-2	11	TRBJ1-6	few	NA	CASSFRSPLHF	TGTGCCAGCAGCTTCCGGTCACCCCTCCACTTT
TRBV19	16	TRBJ2-5	NA	TRBD2	CASSISLAGGQETQYF	TGTGCCAGTAGTATATCTCTAGCGGGGGGCCAAGAGACCCAGTACTTC